This TCR beta chain was identified in a study of blood T cells in healthy people across ages. Study-level points and caveats: Higher diversity and more naive CD4+ cells were features of long-lived donors, compared to aged donors.

This clonotype was recorded a few times. Its specificity is unknown. Combining a sample-barcoded 5' primer with a J-beta primer mix, a second PCR ran for roughly 6 to 12 cycles. Researchers report that each sample yielded at least 2.5 million CDR3-containing paired-end reads. Each CDR3 protein is one row after TCRdb ran MiXCR on the 5' RACE reads. Counted here are some 1.5 million distinct CDR3 sequences, 25% to 30% occurring once; the ten biggest clones make up roughly 8%. Germline assignment: CDR1 DFQATT and CDR2 SNEGSKA (reference sequence). V was clipped by 4 bases and J by 9 bases, with 15 bases between them. The CDR3 is 12 residues long.

The sample taken for sequencing was blood. This chain links TRBV20-1 with TRBJ1-2; TRBD1 is a possible D gene (5 bases). The clonotype originates from a woman aged 25 to 39 in good health. The CDR3 spells CSATPGPGRYTF. The CDR3 nucleotides are TGCAGTGCTACCCCGGGACCCGGTCGCTACACCTTC.